What follows are 27 T cell receptor beta chains derived from one specimen sequenced in a study of molecular identifiers for immune sequencing clone quantification. TCRdb called the PCR reads again in MiXCR, with one record for every CDR3 protein. The table lists 68,000 or so distinct CDR3 sequences, less than 20% of them singletons. The sample comprised naive CD8+ T cells from blood, with Jurkat cell RNA spiked in. The subset: FACS-sorted CD8+CD4-CCR7+CD45RA+ naive T cells. The source of these receptors is a human donor in good health. Some libraries in this study had Jurkat cell RNA spiked in.

As regards this clonotype: This may arise from a read error, as a much more abundant clone is one base away. The V gene is TRBV28, the J gene TRBJ1-2; 7 positions agree with TRBD1. CDR1 is MDHEN and CDR2 is SYDVKM in the germline V gene. The CDR3 consists of 14 residues. The CDR3 bases are TGTGCCAGCAGACTGACGACAGGGTGGTATGACTACACCTTC. Translating it yields CASRLTTGWYDYTF.

The genes are TRBV6-1 and TRBJ2-3; D gene unclear. Trimming took 1 base from V and 2 from J, leaving 16 bases between them. Germline V gene sequence: CDR1 MNHNS, CDR2 SASEGT. The CDR3 is 17 amino acids. In DNA form, the CDR3 reads TGTGCCAGCAGTGAAGGAGATACTTCACCCCCCACAGATACGCAGTATTTT. It is translated as CASSEGDTSPPTDTQYF.

This clonotype was detected many times. The rearrangement links TRBV6-1 to TRBJ2-7; D unclear. Germline CDR1 reads MNHNS; CDR2 reads SASEGT. Trimming removed 5 bases at V and 4 bases at J, with 15 bases between. The CDR3 has 14 residues. The CDR3 sequence is CASSPLGLGYEQYF. Written as DNA, the CDR3 is TGTGCCAGCAGTCCCCTGGGTTTGGGATACGAGCAGTACTTC.

At least ten counts were recorded for this clonotype. The gene calls are TRBV5-1 and TRBJ2-3; 7 bases match TRBD2. CDR1 and CDR2 (germline): SGHRS, YFSETQ. The trim removed 6 bases at V and 4 bases at J, leaving 8 bases unmatched. The CDR3 sequence is 14 residues long. For the CDR3, the DNA is TGCGCCAGCAATTACCAGGGAGGGGCAGATACGCAGTATTTT. As protein: CASNYQGGADTQYF.

This clonotype was picked up many times. This sequence joins TRBV7-2 and TRBJ1-1; D gene uncertain. CDR3 length: 15 residues. V lost 2 bases and J lost 1, with 11 bases in between. Germline CDR1 and CDR2: SGHTA and FQGNSA. CDR3 loop: CASSLLLGQNTEAFF. CDR3 sequence (DNA): TGTGCCAGCAGCTTATTGTTGGGCCAGAACACTGAAGCTTTCTTT.

Concerning this clonotype itself: Compared with germline, one end of the junction differs, possibly owing to a read error. The chain recombines TRBV28 with TRBJ2-7, with D perhaps TRBD2 (6 bases). The CDR3 is made up of 13 amino acids. Germline assignment: CDR1 MDHEN and CDR2 SYDVKM. The CDR3 bases are TGCGCCAGCAGTTTAATAGCGGCCCACGAGCAGTACTTC. Amino acid sequence: CASSLIAAHEQYF.

This clonotype was counted many times. This sequence joins TRBV6-1 and TRBJ2-7; tentatively, D is TRBD1 or TRBD2 (5 bases each). V was cut by 8 bases and J by 2 bases, with 28 bases left in between. CDR1 MNHNS and CDR2 SASEGT come from the germline V gene. The CDR3 is 18 amino acids. CDR3 residues: CASEGRAPISPITYEQYF. The CDR3 DNA reads TGTGCCAGCGAGGGACGGGCTCCTATTTCCCCAATTACCTACGAGCAGTACTTC.

Ten or more counts support this clonotype. The chain employs TRBV20-1 and TRBJ2-7; the match to TRBD2 covers 12 bases. Germline V lookup: CDR1 DFQATT, CDR2 SNEGSKA (reference sequence). V was pared by 6 bases and J by 1 base, with 10 bases of the junction left unmatched. The CDR3 spans 16 residues. CDR3 DNA sequence: TGCAGTGCACGACCGGGACTAGCGGGCCCATCCTACGAGCAGTACTTC. It yields the protein CSARPGLAGPSYEQYF.

This clonotype came up many times. The rearrangement joins TRBV29-1 to TRBJ2-1, with 11 bases identical to TRBD2. J lost 7 bases, V lost 4 bases, and 18 bases had no gene match. Per germline, CDR1 SQVTM and CDR2 ANQGSEA. The CDR3 length is 18 residues. In DNA, the CDR3 is TGCAGCGTTGGCAGGGCTTTTAGCGGGAGGGCCGATAGTAATGAGCAGTTCTTC. Its protein is CSVGRAFSGRADSNEQFF.

This clonotype was observed a few times. V and J are TRBV5-6 and TRBJ2-7; D unclear. CDR1 and CDR2 (germline): SGHDT, YYEEEE. The CDR3 spans 14 residues. Trimming removed 4 bases at V and 0 bases at J, with 11 bases between. The CDR3 reads CASSAGANSYEQYF. CDR3 DNA: TGTGCCAGCAGCGCCGGCGCCAACTCCTACGAGCAGTACTTC.

This clonotype appeared once. A much larger clone sits a single nucleotide away, making a read error possible. CDR3 bases: TGTGCCTGCAGCCGTAGCGGGAGTGGTGAGACCCAGTACTTC. Its translation: CACSRSGSGETQYF. The chain employs TRBV13 and TRBJ2-5, with 9 bases that match TRBD2. The germline V gene encodes CDR1 PRHDT and CDR2 FYEKMQ (reference sequence). The CDR3 totals 14 residues.

This clonotype was recorded at least ten times. The chain recombines TRBV29-1 with TRBJ2-3, with a weak D call TRBD1 (6 bases). Germline CDR1 and CDR2: SQVTM and ANQGSEA. This CDR3 has 13 residues. The ends were cut back, 4 bases at V and 0 bases at J, with 8 bases in the middle. Written as DNA, the CDR3 is TGCAGCGTTGGGACAGAAAGCACAGATACGCAGTATTTT. Its protein product is CSVGTESTDTQYF.

This clonotype was recorded at least ten times. The chain couples TRBV7-9 to TRBJ2-1; perhaps TRBD1 as D (6 bases). This CDR3 has 14 amino acids. The V gene lost 4 bases and the J gene lost 4 bases, with 11 bases spanning the gap. CDR1 SEHNR and CDR2 FQNEAQ come from the germline V gene (reference sequence). CDR3 sequence (DNA): TGTGCCAGCAGCTCCATGGACAGATACAATGAGCAGTTCTTC. Translation: CASSSMDRYNEQFF.

This clonotype was counted at least ten times. The V call is TRBV7-9, the J call TRBJ1-1; D gene ambiguous. V dropped 7 bases and J dropped 4 bases, with 13 bases sitting between them. The CDR3 spans 13 residues. Looked up from germline, CDR1 is SEHNR and CDR2 is FQNEAQ (reference sequence). Written as DNA, the CDR3 is TGTGCCAGCACCCCCCAGGACGGCACTGAAGCTTTCTTT. Translation gives CASTPQDGTEAFF.

The table lists this clonotype with many counts. V gene TRBV9 combines with J gene TRBJ2-7; 9 bases match TRBD2. Germline lookup yields CDR1 SGDLS and CDR2 YYNGEE. V dropped 4 bases and J dropped 4; count of bases not matched to a gene: 15. The length of the CDR3 is 17 residues. CDR3 protein: CASSPRGTSSFLYEQYF. DNA for the CDR3: TGTGCCAGCAGCCCCCGGGGGACTAGCTCCTTTTTGTACGAGCAGTACTTC.

In its sample, this clonotype was seen many times. V is TRBV28 and J is TRBJ2-1; 10 nucleotides line up with TRBD2. Germline V gene data show CDR1 as MDHEN and CDR2 as SYDVKM. The V segment lost 5 bases and the J segment 13 bases; nucleotides outside the gene matches: 5. The CDR3 totals 12 residues. The CDR3 loop is CASSPGTSEQFF. CDR3 bases: TGTGCCAGCAGTCCCGGGACTAGCGAACAGTTCTTC.

The chain links TRBV27 to TRBJ2-7; 11 bases match TRBD2. The germline V gene has CDR1 MNHEY and CDR2 SMNVEV (reference sequence). The V and J ends lost 4 bases and 5 bases, in that order; junction bases with no gene match: 4. The CDR3 has 14 amino acids. The CDR3 coding sequence is TGTGCCAGCAGTTCTGGGACTAGCGGTAACGAGCAGTACTTC. Residues: CASSSGTSGNEQYF.

Comment on this clonotype: This could be a read error, since a much larger clone is one nucleotide away. The rearrangement links TRBV27 to TRBJ2-1; D is possibly TRBD2 (6 bases). The CDR3 totals 14 residues. Germline CDR1 is MNHEY and CDR2 is SMNVEV (reference sequence). This CDR3 reads CASSLDGSYNEQSF. The CDR3 nucleotides are TGTGCCAGCAGTTTGGACGGGAGTTACAATGAGCAGTCCTTC.

This clonotype was picked up many times. The rearrangement joins TRBV6-2 or TRBV6-3 to TRBJ2-6, with no clear D. Trimming shortened V by 0 bases and J by 2 bases, and 17 bases separated the two germline ends. Germline CDR1 is MNHEY and CDR2 is SVGEGT. The CDR3 spans 19 residues. The CDR3 loop is CASSYSGFEVLAGANVLTF. CDR3 bases: TGTGCCAGCAGTTACTCAGGCTTCGAAGTCTTAGCTGGGGCCAACGTCCTGACTTTC.

This clonotype was picked up many times. One junction end does not reproduce the germline sequence, and a read error may be involved. This chain links TRBV7-7 with TRBJ1-1, with 9 bases lining up with TRBD1. CDR1 and CDR2 (germline): SSHAT, FNYEAQ (reference sequence). The CDR3 contains 15 residues. CDR3 nucleotide sequence: TGTGCTAGCAGACTCATCGACAGGGGGGACACTGAAGCTTTCTTT. It specifies CASRLIDRGDTEAFF.

This clonotype was recorded many times. CDR3 sequence: CASSFGTTEQYF. The DNA of the CDR3 is TGTGCCAGCAGCTTTGGGACCACGGAGCAGTACTTC. The chain uses TRBV13 and TRBJ2-7, with D perhaps assigned TRBD1 or TRBD2 (5 bases each). Trimming cost V 3 bases and J 7 bases, with 10 bases left between them. The germline CDR1 and CDR2 sequences are PRHDT and FYEKMQ (reference sequence). This CDR3 is 12 amino acids long.

This clonotype appeared many times. V usage is TRBV6-2 or TRBV6-3 and J usage is TRBJ2-7; D remains ambiguous. This CDR3 has 13 residues. V lost 2 bases to trimming and J lost 3 bases, with 8 bases between them. The V gene's germline CDR1 is MNHEY and CDR2 SVGEGT. The CDR3 region is CASSYGTNYEQYF. The CDR3 coding sequence is TGTGCCAGCAGTTACGGCACTAACTACGAGCAGTACTTC.

This clonotype was detected ten times or more. The V call is TRBV29-1, the J call TRBJ2-2, with TRBD1 matching 9 bases. J was trimmed by 6 bases and V by 4 bases; bases with no gene match: 6. The CDR3 runs to 14 residues. Germline V gene sequence: CDR1 SQVTM, CDR2 ANQGSEA. The chain's CDR3 is CSVVDRGSAGELFF. CDR3 DNA sequence: TGCAGCGTTGTGGACAGGGGTAGCGCCGGGGAGCTGTTTTTT.

In its sample, this clonotype was seen a few times. The V gene is TRBV7-8, the J gene TRBJ2-7, with D possibly called TRBD1 or TRBD2 (5 bases each). Per the germline V gene, CDR1 is SGHVS and CDR2 is FQNEAQ. V shed 7 bases and J shed 6 bases, with 19 bases lying between them. The CDR3 has 14 amino acids. CDR3 sequence: CASTVGEYPCEQYF. The CDR3, as DNA: TGTGCCAGCACCGTGGGGGAGTATCCCTGCGAGCAGTACTTC.

Of note for this clonotype: A junction end diverges from the germline sequence, so it may reflect a read error. The rearrangement joins TRBV5-1 to TRBJ2-3, with D unclear. The length of the CDR3 is 14 residues. From germline, CDR1 is SGHRS and CDR2 YFSETQ. The CDR3 sequence: CASSLVGLTDTRYF. CDR3 DNA sequence: TGCGCCAGCAGCTTAGTCGGGCTCACAGATACGCGGTATTTT.

Turning to this clonotype: Its ends do not fully match the called genes, so a read error is possible. The chain recombines TRBV3-1 with TRBJ2-4, with 7 bases identical to TRBD1. Germline V gives CDR1 LGHDT, CDR2 YNNKEL (reference sequence). The CDR3 has 16 residues. Here the CDR3 reads CASSQDSGQILYIQYF. CDR3 bases: TGTGCCAGCAGCCAAGATTCGGGACAGATCTTGTACATCCAGTACTTC. Full variable domain (missing parts from reference TRBV3-1 and TRBJ2-4): DTAVSQTPKYLVTQMGNDKSIKCEQNLGHDTMYWYKQDSKKFLKIMFSYNNKELIINETVPNRFSPKSPDKAHLNLHINSLELGDSAVYFCASSQDSGQILYIQYFGAGTRLSVL.

Ten or more counts support this clonotype. The chain employs TRBV6-6 and TRBJ1-1; 7 positions match TRBD1. The germline V gene encodes CDR1 MNHNY and CDR2 SVGAGI (reference sequence). Trimming at V came to 5 bases and at J to 5 bases, leaving 5 bases not matched to a gene. The CDR3 spans 13 residues. The CDR3 protein is CASSDTGVTEAFF. Written as DNA, the CDR3 is TGTGCCAGCAGTGACACAGGGGTGACTGAAGCTTTCTTT.